A single sample gave rise to the 8 T cell receptor beta chains below, sequenced in a study of T cells in Graves' hyperthyroidism and ophthalmopathy. Using RNA transcripts as the source, TCR beta CDR3 regions were amplified. Carried out on the TCR CDR3, a first-round RT-PCR used the HTBI primer set. TCRdb called the multiplex PCR reads again in MiXCR, with one record for every CDR3 protein. The table has 400,000 to 550,000 distinct CDR3 sequences, around a quarter seen once. The sequencing sample was made of blood. These receptors all stem from a woman in her 30s with Graves' ophthalmopathy.

This clonotype was recorded at least ten times. This sequence joins TRBV4-3 and TRBJ2-7, with a tentative D call TRBD2 (6 bases). The CDR3 totals 17 residues. Between the trimmed V and J ends, which lost 1 base and 2 bases, there was a span of 18 bases. Germline CDR1 and CDR2: LGHNA and YSLEER. CDR3 in amino acids: CASSQVFGDGGAYEQYF. CDR3 coding DNA: TGCGCCAGCAGCCAAGTGTTCGGAGACGGCGGGGCCTACGAGCAGTACTTC.

In its sample, this clonotype was seen many times. The genes are TRBV3-1 and TRBJ2-7, with a possible D match to TRBD2 (5 bases). Trimming removed 1 base from V and 2 bases from J, with 9 bases in between. Germline V gene data show CDR1 as LGHDT and CDR2 as YNNKEL (reference sequence). This CDR3 has 14 residues. CDR3 in amino acids: CASSQAGVPYEQYF. The CDR3 nucleotides read TGTGCCAGCAGCCAAGCCGGGGTACCCTACGAGCAGTACTTC.

V is TRBV12-3 or TRBV12-4 and J is TRBJ2-7; D is perhaps TRBD1 or TRBD2 (6 bases each). The V end was cut by 10 bases, the J end by 8 bases, with 24 bases between. The CDR3 contains 14 residues. The CDR3 here is CAKERARGRFQQYF. In DNA form, the CDR3 reads TGTGCCAAGGAAAGGGCCCGGGGGCGCTTCCAGCAGTACTTC.

This clonotype was seen repeatedly, ten times or more. The chain links TRBV7-9 to TRBJ1-1; 8 nucleotides match TRBD1. With V trimmed by 5 bases and J by 3 bases, 8 bases remained unmatched. Per the germline V gene, CDR1 is SEHNR and CDR2 is FQNEAQ (reference sequence). CDR3 size: 15 residues. Here the CDR3 reads CASSASGGADTEAFF. For the CDR3, the DNA is TGTGCCAGCAGCGCATCAGGGGGCGCGGACACTGAAGCTTTCTTT.

This clonotype was detected ten times or more. The chain links TRBV6-1 to TRBJ1-1; D unclear. The ends were cut back, 6 bases at V and 1 base at J, with 9 bases in the middle. This CDR3 spans 13 amino acids. Germline CDR1 reads MNHNS; CDR2 reads SASEGT. CDR3 sequence: CASRISGNTEAFF. CDR3 bases: TGTGCCAGCAGAATAAGTGGGAACACTGAAGCTTTCTTT.

This clonotype was counted at least ten times. This rearrangement joins TRBV24-1 to TRBJ1-2; unclear D gene. Looked up from germline, CDR1 is KGHDR and CDR2 is SFDVKD. The CDR3 is 13 amino acids. V gave up 7 bases and J gave up 0 bases, with 8 bases separating them. The CDR3 region is CATSAGANYGYTF. The CDR3 DNA is TGTGCCACCAGCGCGGGAGCTAACTATGGCTACACCTTC.

The rearrangement uses TRBV12-3 or TRBV12-4 and TRBJ1-2; TRBD1 aligns across 8 bases. This CDR3 comprises 14 residues. Unmatched junction bases numbered 6, after V lost 3 bases and J lost 6 bases. As DNA, the CDR3 is TGTGCCAGCAGTTTTGGACAGGGAGTAGATGGCTACACCTTC. Translation gives CASSFGQGVDGYTF.

This clonotype has only a few counts. The CDR3 spells CATSSGGGAVPYGYTF. CDR3 coding DNA: TGTGCCACCAGCTCCGGGGGAGGCGCGGTTCCCTATGGCTACACCTTC. V and J are TRBV15 and TRBJ1-2; possible D gene TRBD1, 5 bases. Germline V gene sequence: CDR1 LNHNV, CDR2 YYDKDF (reference sequence). This CDR3 spans 16 amino acids. Trimming pared 5 bases from V and 4 bases from J, leaving 20 bases between. The full variable domain, its missing parts supplied by reference TRBV15 and TRBJ1-2, is DAMVIQNPRYQVTQFGKPVTLSCSQTLNHNVMYWYQQKSSQAPKLLFHYYDKDFNNEADTPDNFQSRRPNTSFCFLDIRSPGLGDTAMYLCATSSGGGAVPYGYTFGSGTRLTVV.